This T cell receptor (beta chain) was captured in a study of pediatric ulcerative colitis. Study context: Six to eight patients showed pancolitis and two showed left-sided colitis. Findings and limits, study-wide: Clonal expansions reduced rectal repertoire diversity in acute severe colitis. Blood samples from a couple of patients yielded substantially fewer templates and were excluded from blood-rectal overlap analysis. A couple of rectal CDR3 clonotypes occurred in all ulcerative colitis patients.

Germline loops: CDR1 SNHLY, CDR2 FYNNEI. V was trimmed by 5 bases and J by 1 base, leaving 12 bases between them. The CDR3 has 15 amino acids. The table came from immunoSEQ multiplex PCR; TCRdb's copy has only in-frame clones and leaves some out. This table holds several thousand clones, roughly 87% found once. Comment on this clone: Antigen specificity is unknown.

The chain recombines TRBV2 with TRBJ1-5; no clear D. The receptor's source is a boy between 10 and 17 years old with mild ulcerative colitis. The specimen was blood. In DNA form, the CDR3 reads TGTGCCAGCAGTCCTTCGGGTGGCAGCAATCAGCCCCAGCATTTT. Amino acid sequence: CASSPSGGSNQPQHF.